This T cell receptor beta chain emerged from a study of blood T cell repertoires in COVID-19. Germline V gene lookup returns CDR1 LNHDA and CDR2 SQIVND (reference sequence). The junction had 7 bases not matched to a gene; V was cut back by 1 base and J by 6 bases. There are 16 residues in the CDR3. Clones were read by immunoSEQ multiplex PCR, and TCRdb kept only the in-frame ones, dropping some. Counted here are 110,000 or so clones, about nine tenths occurring once; the ten biggest clones make up about 7.7%. Sequencing input: peripheral blood. The chain links TRBV19 to TRBJ2-1; 9 positions match TRBD2. The clonotype comes from a human donor in a cohort sampled during active COVID-19. CDR3 loop: CASSIGPTSGGNEQFF. CDR3 bases: TGTGCCAGTAGTATAGGCCCGACTAGCGGAGGCAATGAGCAGTTCTTC.